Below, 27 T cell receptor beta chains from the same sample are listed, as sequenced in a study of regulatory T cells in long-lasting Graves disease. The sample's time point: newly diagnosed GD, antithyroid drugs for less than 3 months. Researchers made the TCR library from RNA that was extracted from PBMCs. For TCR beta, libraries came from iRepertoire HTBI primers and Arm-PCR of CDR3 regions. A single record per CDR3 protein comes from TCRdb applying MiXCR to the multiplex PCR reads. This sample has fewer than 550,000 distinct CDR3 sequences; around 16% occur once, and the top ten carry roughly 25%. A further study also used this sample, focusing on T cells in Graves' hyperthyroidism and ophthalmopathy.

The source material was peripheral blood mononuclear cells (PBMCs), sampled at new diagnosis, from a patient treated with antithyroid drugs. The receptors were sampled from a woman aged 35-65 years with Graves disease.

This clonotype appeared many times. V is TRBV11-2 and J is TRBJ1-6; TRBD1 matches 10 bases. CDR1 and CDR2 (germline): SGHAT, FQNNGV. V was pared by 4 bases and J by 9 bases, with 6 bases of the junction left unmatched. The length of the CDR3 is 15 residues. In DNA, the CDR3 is TGTGCCAGCAGCTGGACAGGGGGGTTCGGTTCACCCCTCCACTTT. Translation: CASSWTGGFGSPLHF.

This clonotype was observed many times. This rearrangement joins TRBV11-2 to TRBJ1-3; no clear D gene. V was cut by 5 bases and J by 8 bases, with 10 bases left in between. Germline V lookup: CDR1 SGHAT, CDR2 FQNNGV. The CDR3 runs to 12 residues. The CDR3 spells CASSPELDTIYF. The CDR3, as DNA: TGTGCCAGCAGCCCCGAGCTTGACACCATATATTTT.

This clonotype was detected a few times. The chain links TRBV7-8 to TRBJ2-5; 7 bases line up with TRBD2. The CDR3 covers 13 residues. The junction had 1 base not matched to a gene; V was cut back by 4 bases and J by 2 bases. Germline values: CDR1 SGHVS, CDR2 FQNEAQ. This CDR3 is CASSWGLQETQYF. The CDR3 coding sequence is TGTGCCAGCAGCTGGGGACTACAAGAGACCCAGTACTTC.

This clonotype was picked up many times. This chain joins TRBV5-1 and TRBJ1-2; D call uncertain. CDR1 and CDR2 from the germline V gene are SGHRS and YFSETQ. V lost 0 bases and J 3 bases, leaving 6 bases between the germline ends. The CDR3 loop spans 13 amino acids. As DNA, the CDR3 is TGCGCCAGCAGCTTGGATGGGGACTATGGCTACACCTTC. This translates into CASSLDGDYGYTF.

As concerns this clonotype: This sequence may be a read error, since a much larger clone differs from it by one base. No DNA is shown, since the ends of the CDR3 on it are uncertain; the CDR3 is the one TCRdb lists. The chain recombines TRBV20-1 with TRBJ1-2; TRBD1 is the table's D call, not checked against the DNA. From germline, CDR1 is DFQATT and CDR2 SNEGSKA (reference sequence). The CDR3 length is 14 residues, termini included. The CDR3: CSVPTGGDFYGCTF.

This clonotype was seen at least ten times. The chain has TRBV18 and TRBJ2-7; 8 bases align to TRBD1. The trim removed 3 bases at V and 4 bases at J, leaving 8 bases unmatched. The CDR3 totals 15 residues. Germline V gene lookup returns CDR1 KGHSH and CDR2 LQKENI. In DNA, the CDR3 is TGTGCCAGCTCACCCGAGACAGGGGCTACTTACGAGCAGTACTTC. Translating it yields CASSPETGATYEQYF.

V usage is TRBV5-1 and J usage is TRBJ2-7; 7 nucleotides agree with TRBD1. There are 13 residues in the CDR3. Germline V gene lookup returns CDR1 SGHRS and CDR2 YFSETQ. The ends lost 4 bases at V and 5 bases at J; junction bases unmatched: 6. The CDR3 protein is CASSPIDRDEQYF. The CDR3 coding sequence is TGCGCCAGCAGCCCAATTGACAGGGACGAGCAGTACTTC.

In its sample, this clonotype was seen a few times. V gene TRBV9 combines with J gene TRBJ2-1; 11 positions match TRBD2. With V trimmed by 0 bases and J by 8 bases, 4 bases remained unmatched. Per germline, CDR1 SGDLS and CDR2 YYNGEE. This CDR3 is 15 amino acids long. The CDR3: CASSVASSGGYEQFF. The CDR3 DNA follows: TGTGCCAGCAGCGTAGCTTCTAGCGGGGGGTATGAGCAGTTCTTC.

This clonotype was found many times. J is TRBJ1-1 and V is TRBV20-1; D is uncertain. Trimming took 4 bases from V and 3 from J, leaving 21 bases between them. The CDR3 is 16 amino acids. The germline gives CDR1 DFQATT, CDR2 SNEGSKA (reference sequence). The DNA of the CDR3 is TGCAGTGCTATCGCCCCGCATCTTCGACCGCACACTGAAGCTTTCTTT. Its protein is CSAIAPHLRPHTEAFF.

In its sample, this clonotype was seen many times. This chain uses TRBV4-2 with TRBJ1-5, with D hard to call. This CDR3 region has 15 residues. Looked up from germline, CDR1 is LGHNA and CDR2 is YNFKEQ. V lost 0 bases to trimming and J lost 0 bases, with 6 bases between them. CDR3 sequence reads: CASSQEPGSNQPQHF. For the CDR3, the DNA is TGTGCCAGCAGCCAAGAGCCCGGTAGCAATCAGCCCCAGCATTTT.

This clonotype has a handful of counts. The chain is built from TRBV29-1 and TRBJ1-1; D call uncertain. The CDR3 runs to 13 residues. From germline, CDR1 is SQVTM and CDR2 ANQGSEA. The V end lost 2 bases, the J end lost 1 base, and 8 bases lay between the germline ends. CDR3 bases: TGCAGCGTTGAAAGGGCAGGGAACACTGAAGCTTTCTTT. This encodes CSVERAGNTEAFF.

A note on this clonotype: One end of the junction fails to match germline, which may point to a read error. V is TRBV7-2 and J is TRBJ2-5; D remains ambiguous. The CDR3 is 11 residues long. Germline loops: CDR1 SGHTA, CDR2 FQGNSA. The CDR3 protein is CASYHHETQYF. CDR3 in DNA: TGTGCCAGTTACCACCACGAGACCCAGTACTTC.

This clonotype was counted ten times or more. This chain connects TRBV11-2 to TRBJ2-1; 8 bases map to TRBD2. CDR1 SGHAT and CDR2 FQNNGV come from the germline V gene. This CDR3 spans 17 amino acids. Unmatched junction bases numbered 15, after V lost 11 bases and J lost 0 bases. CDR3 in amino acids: CAVTSPGAGGSYNEQFF. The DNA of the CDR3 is TGTGCCGTTACTTCCCCTGGGGCGGGGGGCTCCTACAATGAGCAGTTCTTC.

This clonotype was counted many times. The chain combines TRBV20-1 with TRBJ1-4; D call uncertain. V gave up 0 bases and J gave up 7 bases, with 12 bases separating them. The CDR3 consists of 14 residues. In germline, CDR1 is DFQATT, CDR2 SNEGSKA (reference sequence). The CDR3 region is CSARDIARSEKLFF. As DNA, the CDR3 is TGCAGTGCTAGAGATATCGCGAGGTCTGAAAAACTGTTTTTT.

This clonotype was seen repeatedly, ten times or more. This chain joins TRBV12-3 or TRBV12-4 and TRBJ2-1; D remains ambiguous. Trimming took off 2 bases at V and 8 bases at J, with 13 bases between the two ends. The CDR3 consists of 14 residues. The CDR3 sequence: CASSLLVAADEQFF. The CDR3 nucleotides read TGTGCCAGCAGTTTATTAGTGGCGGCGGATGAGCAGTTCTTC.

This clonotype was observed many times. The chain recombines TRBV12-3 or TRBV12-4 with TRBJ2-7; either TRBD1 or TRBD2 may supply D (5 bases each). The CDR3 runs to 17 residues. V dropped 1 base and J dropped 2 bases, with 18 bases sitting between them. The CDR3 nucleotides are TGTGCCAGCAGTTTAGGTACCCCTCGGGACGGAACCTACGAGCAGTACTTC. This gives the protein CASSLGTPRDGTYEQYF.

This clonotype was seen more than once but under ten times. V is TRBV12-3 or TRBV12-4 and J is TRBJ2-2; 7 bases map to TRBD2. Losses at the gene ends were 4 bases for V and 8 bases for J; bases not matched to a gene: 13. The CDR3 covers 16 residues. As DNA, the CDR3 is TGTGCCAGCAGTTGGATTAGACCGGGACTAAAAGGGGAGCTGTTTTTT. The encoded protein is CASSWIRPGLKGELFF.

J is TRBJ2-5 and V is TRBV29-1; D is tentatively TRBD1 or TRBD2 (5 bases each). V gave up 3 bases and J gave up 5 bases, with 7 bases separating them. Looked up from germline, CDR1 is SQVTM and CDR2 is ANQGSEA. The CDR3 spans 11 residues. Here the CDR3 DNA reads TGCAGCGTTGACTGGGGGGAGACCCAGTACTTC. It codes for CSVDWGETQYF.

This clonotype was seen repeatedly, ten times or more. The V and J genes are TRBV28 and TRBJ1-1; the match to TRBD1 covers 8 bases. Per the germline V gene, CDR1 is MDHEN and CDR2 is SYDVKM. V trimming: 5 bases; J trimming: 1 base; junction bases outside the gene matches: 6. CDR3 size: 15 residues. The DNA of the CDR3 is TGTGCCAGCAGTCCAATAGGACAGGGGAACACTGAAGCTTTCTTT. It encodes CASSPIGQGNTEAFF.

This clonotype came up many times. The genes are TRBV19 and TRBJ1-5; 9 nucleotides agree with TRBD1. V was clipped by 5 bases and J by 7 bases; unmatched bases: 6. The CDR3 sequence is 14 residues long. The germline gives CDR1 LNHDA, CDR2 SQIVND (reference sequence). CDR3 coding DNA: TGTGCCAGTAGTGTTACAGGGGGCGGACAGCCCCAGCATTTT. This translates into CASSVTGGGQPQHF.

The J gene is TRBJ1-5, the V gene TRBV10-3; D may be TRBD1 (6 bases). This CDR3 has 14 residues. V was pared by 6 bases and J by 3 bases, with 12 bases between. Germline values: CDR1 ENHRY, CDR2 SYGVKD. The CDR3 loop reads CAIREGGTNQPQHF. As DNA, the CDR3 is TGTGCCATCAGAGAAGGGGGTACCAATCAGCCCCAGCATTTT.

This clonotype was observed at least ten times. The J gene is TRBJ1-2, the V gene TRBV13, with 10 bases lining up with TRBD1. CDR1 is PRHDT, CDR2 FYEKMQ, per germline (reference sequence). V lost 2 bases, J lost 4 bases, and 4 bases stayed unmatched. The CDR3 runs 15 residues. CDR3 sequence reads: CASSLRDRGIYGYTF. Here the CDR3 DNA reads TGTGCCAGCAGCTTACGGGACAGGGGAATCTATGGCTACACCTTC.

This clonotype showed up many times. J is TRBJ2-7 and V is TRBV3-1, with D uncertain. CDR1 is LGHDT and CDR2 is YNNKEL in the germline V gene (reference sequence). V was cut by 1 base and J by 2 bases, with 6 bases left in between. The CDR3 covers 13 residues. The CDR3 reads CASSQGSAYEQYF. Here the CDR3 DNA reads TGTGCCAGCAGCCAAGGGTCCGCCTACGAGCAGTACTTC.

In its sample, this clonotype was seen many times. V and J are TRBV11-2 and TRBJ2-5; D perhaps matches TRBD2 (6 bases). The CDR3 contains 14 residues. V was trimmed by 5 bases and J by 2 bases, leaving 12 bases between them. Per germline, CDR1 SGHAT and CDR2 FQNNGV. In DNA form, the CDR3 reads TGTGCCAGCAGCCCCCAGCGGGCTCAAGAGACCCAGTACTTC. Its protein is CASSPQRAQETQYF.

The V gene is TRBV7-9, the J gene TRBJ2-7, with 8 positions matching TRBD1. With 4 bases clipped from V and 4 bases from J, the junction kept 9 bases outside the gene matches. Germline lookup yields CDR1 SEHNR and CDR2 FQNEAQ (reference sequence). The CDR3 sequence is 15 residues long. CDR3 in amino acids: CASSSRPGQVYEQYF. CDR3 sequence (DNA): TGTGCCAGCAGCTCCCGCCCGGGACAGGTTTACGAGCAGTACTTC.

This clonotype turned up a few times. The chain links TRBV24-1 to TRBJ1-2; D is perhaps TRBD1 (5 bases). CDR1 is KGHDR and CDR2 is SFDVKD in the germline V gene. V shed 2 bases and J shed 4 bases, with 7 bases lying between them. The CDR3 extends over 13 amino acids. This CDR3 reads CATSDSGTYGYTF. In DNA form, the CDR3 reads TGTGCCACCAGTGATTCAGGGACCTATGGCTACACCTTC.

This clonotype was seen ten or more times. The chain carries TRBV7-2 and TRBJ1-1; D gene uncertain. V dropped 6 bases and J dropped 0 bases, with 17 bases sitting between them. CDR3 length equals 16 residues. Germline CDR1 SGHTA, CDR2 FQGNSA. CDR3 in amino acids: CASREQRAKLNTEAFF. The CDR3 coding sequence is TGTGCCAGCAGGGAGCAGAGGGCGAAGTTGAACACTGAAGCTTTCTTT.